Following are 16 T cell receptor beta chains from one sample sequenced in a study of T and B cells in COVID-19 patients. BIOMED2 TRB-A/B primer pools were used in multiplex TRB PCR. Using its own MiXCR run on the multiplex PCR reads, TCRdb lists one record per CDR3 protein. The sample includes about 12,000 distinct CDR3 sequences, almost 30% seen only once; the top ten take less than 35%. Blood genomic DNA input for TRB amplification was about 240-550 ng. The sample consisted of blood. The receptors were sampled from a human donor who had recovered from COVID-19.

V is TRBV24-1 and J is TRBJ2-2; no clear D. Trimming removed 1 base at V and 5 bases at J, with 7 bases between. CDR1 is KGHDR and CDR2 is SFDVKD in the germline V gene. This CDR3 region has 14 residues. The CDR3 sequence: CATSDFGETGELFF. DNA for the CDR3: TGTGCCACCAGTGATTTTGGGGAAACCGGGGAGCTGTTTTTT.

This clonotype was detected a few times. This CDR3 is CASSPIAGSTDTQYF. CDR3 nucleotide sequence: TGTGCCAGCAGTCCGATAGCGGGAAGCACAGATACGCAGTATTTT. The chain joins TRBV6-4 to TRBJ2-3; TRBD2 agrees at 8 bases. Looked up from germline, CDR1 is MRHNA and CDR2 is SNTAGT. The CDR3 totals 15 residues. V trimming: 5 bases; J trimming: 0 bases; junction bases outside the gene matches: 4.

Only a few counts were recorded for this clonotype. The chain couples TRBV6-1 to TRBJ2-7, with 9 bases lining up with TRBD2. In germline, CDR1 is MNHNS, CDR2 SASEGT. J gave up 1 base and V 7 bases, and 5 bases lay outside the gene matches. CDR3 length: 14 residues. Here the CDR3 reads CASNLSGRSYEQYV. The CDR3 DNA follows: TGTGCCAGCAATTTAAGCGGGAGGTCCTACGAGCAGTACGTC.

This clonotype is medium-sized (0.01 to 0.1%) by share. The gene calls are TRBV29-1 and TRBJ2-3; D call uncertain. V lost 4 bases and J 0 bases, leaving 8 bases between the germline ends. This CDR3 region has 13 residues. Germline-derived CDR1 and CDR2 are SQVTM and ANQGSEA. DNA for the CDR3: TGCAGCGTTGTTGGGCGGAGCACAGATACGCAGTATTTT. This sequence encodes CSVVGRSTDTQYF.

The V and J genes are TRBV6-2 or TRBV6-3 and TRBJ2-4; D might be TRBD1 (5 bases). This CDR3 region has 14 residues. Germline loops: CDR1 MNHEY, CDR2 SVGEGT. Trimming removed 2 bases from V and 4 bases from J, with 9 bases in between. The CDR3 region has the DNA TGTGCCAGCAGTTACCTGGGGCGGAAAAACATTCAGTACTTC. Protein product: CASSYLGRKNIQYF.

This clonotype is medium-sized by share. The chain employs TRBV6-5 and TRBJ2-2; TRBD2 matches 12 bases. Germline-derived CDR1 and CDR2 are MNHEY and SVGAGI. This CDR3 has 18 residues. V dropped 2 bases and J dropped 0; count of bases not matched to a gene: 4. CDR3 DNA: TGTGCCAGCAGTTACGGGCTAGCGGGAGGGTCGAACACCGGGGAGCTGTTTTTT. Protein product: CASSYGLAGGSNTGELFF.

This clonotype was seen only a few times. CDR3 nucleotide sequence: TGTGCCAGCAGTTTATGGTCCAACACAGATACGCAGTATTTT. It specifies CASSLWSNTDTQYF. The chain joins TRBV27 to TRBJ2-3; D is ambiguous. CDR1 is MNHEY and CDR2 is SMNVEV in the germline V gene (reference sequence). The CDR3 is 14 residues long. Trimming stripped 1 base from V and 2 bases from J, with 7 bases between.

In this sample, this clonotype turned up a few times. J is TRBJ2-3 and V is TRBV18, with D unclear. The V and J ends lost 3 bases and 5 bases respectively, with 9 bases between them. The CDR3 loop spans 13 amino acids. CDR1 KGHSH and CDR2 LQKENI come from the germline V gene. For the CDR3, the DNA is TGTGCCAGCTCACCTGTGACTGTAGATACGCAGTATTTT. This sequence encodes CASSPVTVDTQYF.

This clonotype was counted only a few times. The DNA of the CDR3 is TGTGCCACCAGTGAAAACAGGGTCAGCTCCTACAATGAGCAGTTCTTC. Its translation: CATSENRVSSYNEQFF. The chain carries TRBV24-1 and TRBJ2-1, with D possibly being TRBD1 (6 bases). This CDR3 spans 16 amino acids. Germline CDR1 reads KGHDR; CDR2 reads SFDVKD. Trimming shortened V by 4 bases and J by 0 bases, and 12 bases separated the two germline ends.

V usage is TRBV6-5 and J usage is TRBJ2-3, with 11 positions matching TRBD2. This CDR3 contains 15 residues. CDR1 is MNHEY and CDR2 is SVGAGI in the germline V gene. V was clipped by 8 bases and J by 2 bases; unmatched bases: 6. The CDR3 here is CASGQLAGATDTQYF. The CDR3 DNA reads as TGTGCCAGCGGGCAACTAGCGGGAGCCACAGATACGCAGTATTTT.

This clonotype is medium-sized. This sequence joins TRBV19 and TRBJ2-1; 9 bases line up with TRBD1. The CDR3 is made up of 15 amino acids. V gave up 10 bases and J gave up 6 bases; unmatched junction bases: 13. Germline CDR1 is LNHDA and CDR2 is SQIVND (reference sequence). Written as DNA, the CDR3 is TGTGCCACCAAACCCGGGACAGGGTCCACCAATGAGCAGTTCTTC. Its translation: CATKPGTGSTNEQFF.

V usage is TRBV4-3 and J usage is TRBJ2-1; TRBD2 matches 7 bases. The CDR3 contains 15 residues. From germline, CDR1 is LGHNA and CDR2 YSLEER. After removal of 1 base from V and 5 bases from J, the junction contained 5 bases not matched to a gene. The CDR3 coding sequence is TGCGCCAGCAGCCAAGGAAGGACTAGTAACAATGAGCAGTTCTTC. Translation: CASSQGRTSNNEQFF.

This clonotype is termed medium-sized. CDR3 region: CASSEPGLAVRELFF. The CDR3 nucleotides read TGTGCCAGCAGTGAACCGGGACTAGCGGTGAGGGAGCTGTTTTTT. The chain has TRBV6-5 and TRBJ2-2; TRBD2 matches 11 bases. The CDR3 sequence is 15 residues long. CDR1 is MNHEY, CDR2 SVGAGI, per germline. The V segment lost 5 bases and the J segment 9 bases; nucleotides outside the gene matches: 8.

The rearrangement joins TRBV6-1 to TRBJ2-1; 11 bases agree with TRBD2. Germline assignment: CDR1 MNHNS and CDR2 SASEGT. After removal of 6 bases from V and 6 bases from J, the junction contained 4 bases not matched to a gene. The CDR3 is 14 amino acids. The CDR3 is CASRTSGSFNEQFF. The CDR3 DNA follows: TGTGCCAGCAGAACTAGCGGGAGTTTCAATGAGCAGTTCTTC.

The V and J genes are TRBV7-9 and TRBJ1-2; possible D gene TRBD1, 5 bases. Germline values: CDR1 SEHNR, CDR2 FQNEAQ (reference sequence). V was trimmed by 6 bases and J by 8 bases, leaving 19 bases between them. CDR3 length: 14 residues. The CDR3 spells CASSPWGGTGGYTF. CDR3 bases: TGTGCCAGCAGTCCTTGGGGCGGGACGGGCGGCTACACCTTC.

Concerning this clonotype: Being one base from a much bigger clone, this may be a read error. The chain is built from TRBV18 and TRBJ1-1; D call uncertain. Germline V CDR1 and CDR2: KGHSH, LQKENI. This CDR3 has 14 amino acids. Trimming took off 3 bases at V and 4 bases at J, with 12 bases between the two ends. The CDR3 here is CASSPDPKGTEAFF. The CDR3 DNA sequence: TGTGCCAGCTCACCCGATCCCAAGGGCACTGAAGCTTTCTTT.